Detailed here is one T cell receptor (beta chain). Its antigen is currently not known. No base-level quality is on record; no much larger clone is a single base apart. The immunoSEQ Assay was used to sequence TCR beta CDR3 regions from DNA. The source study handled its data this way. T cell density was computed as TCR beta template counts normalized to usable DNA estimated by amplifying housekeeping genes. Using the preseqR package, richness was estimated by extrapolating to 120,000 templates for tissue samples and 400,000 templates for PBMC samples. Clonality was taken to be one minus Pielou's evenness. Tissue-enriched TCRs were identified by differential abundance testing using productive amino-acid clonotypes, minimum total count 5 and alpha 0.1. The Jaccard Index and the Morisita Overlap Index were used to quantify repertoire overlap between compartments. GLIPH grouped TCR beta CDR3s together with public tetramer-defined viral CDR3s, and a viral motif had to include at least three viral sequences and also show V-gene enrichment. Entries here come from immuneACCESS through TCRdb and include only in-frame sequences with V and J called. Some clones fail to appear in such tables; in the studies checked, an unresolved V gene covers under half of the shortfall, and the cause of the remainder is unknown. V, J and clone size reflect that table, while D and trimming were determined from the DNA. This sample has about 29,000 clones in its table, and around 89% of those were observed once. The ten largest make up 10% to 13% of the sample.

At diagnosis, tumor, uninvolved tumor-adjacent lung and peripheral blood were collected and then preserved as a mix of FFPE and fresh-frozen material. For TCR repertoire profiling, blood samples were analyzed as peripheral blood mononuclear cells. The source of the sample is a study of T cells in localized non-small cell lung cancer (dated by TCRdb to 2019 to 2021). Notes on the research overall: The study examined T cell repertoires in a few hundred patients with early-stage NSCLC and compared tumors with uninvolved tumor-adjacent lungs. NSCLC patients had a mean age of around 70 years, and 120 to 150 were male and 107 female. All 230 or so NSCLC patients in the cohort were treatment-naive and had localized lung tumors that were resected. The research as a whole found: Because multi-region tumor sequencing was not performed, intratumor heterogeneity could not be ruled out. Of the top 100 tumor clones, a median of approximately 60 were detected in paired uninvolved adjacent lung; roughly 29 were also among that lung's top 100. Longer overall survival was associated with higher T cell density in blood, whereas shorter survival was associated with higher clonality in adjacent lung. Uninvolved tumor-adjacent lung showed the highest T cell clonality, higher than tumor, which suggests more focused antigenic responses in the uninvolved tumor-adjacent lung. Since the design was exploratory, TCR variables were selected using unadjusted p-values with no false-discovery rate correction.

Per the germline V gene, SGHVS is the CDR1 and FNYEAQ is the CDR2. From cysteine to phenylalanine, the CDR3 is 14 amino acids long. Only the CDR3 portion is preserved as DNA: 42 bases, with reading frame beginning at the first base. Trimming at the junction amounts to 0 bases on V and 7 bases on J, and the germline ends lie 9 bases apart. The chain is assembled from TRBV7-6 and TRBJ2-2; the D gene identity is not certain. The sequence came from a woman aged 40-69 years with stage I lung adenocarcinoma. The source material was peripheral blood, sampled before any cancer treatment. The base sequence is TGTGCCAGCAGCTTAGCAGTTTCAAGCGGGGAGCTGTTTTTT. It codes for CASSLAVSSGELFF.